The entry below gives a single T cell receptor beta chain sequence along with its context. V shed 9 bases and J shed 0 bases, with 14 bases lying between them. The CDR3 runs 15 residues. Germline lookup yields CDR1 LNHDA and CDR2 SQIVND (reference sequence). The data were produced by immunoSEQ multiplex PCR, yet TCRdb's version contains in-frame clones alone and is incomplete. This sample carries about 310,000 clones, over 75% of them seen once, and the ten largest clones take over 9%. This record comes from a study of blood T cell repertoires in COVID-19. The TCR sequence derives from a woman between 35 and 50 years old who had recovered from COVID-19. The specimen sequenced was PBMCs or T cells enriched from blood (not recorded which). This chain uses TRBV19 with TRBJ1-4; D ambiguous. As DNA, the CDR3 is TGTGCCAGCAGATATCCCGGGGCAACTAATGAAAAACTGTTTTTT. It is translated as CASRYPGATNEKLFF.